This T cell receptor (beta chain) was sequenced for a study of Ad26.COV2.S vaccination and SARS-CoV-2 variants. Study at large: Ad26.COV2.S given intramuscularly, once or twice 56 days apart.

Overall study results and limits: Similar non-spike TCR breadth was seen in vaccine and placebo recipients. In vaccinated individuals, spike-specific CD8+ and CD4+ T cell responses reportedly displayed substantial breadth.

Treatment given: roughly 18 received Ad26.COV2.S at low or high dose, single or two shots; about 5 received placebo; per-sample allocation not given. The samples were gathered on day 63 after the first injection of vaccine or placebo. V trimming: 6 bases; J trimming: 7 bases; junction bases outside the gene matches: 10. The CDR3 contains 15 residues. Germline CDR1 reads LNHDA; CDR2 reads SQIVND (reference sequence). Repertoires were generated with immunoSEQ multiplex PCR, while TCRdb's copy carries only in-frame clones and drops some. The sample lists about 430,000 clones, approximately 90% occurring once. Note on this clone: Its antigen is unknown.

V is TRBV19 and J is TRBJ1-5, with TRBD1 matching 9 bases. Here the sequenced sample was peripheral blood, taken in a trial of Ad26.COV2.S vaccine versus placebo. The sequence derives from a person between 18 and 60 years old who received the Ad26.COV2.S COVID-19 vaccine or a placebo. This CDR3 reads CASSLTGTGWQPQHF. The CDR3 region has the DNA TGTGCCAGTAGCCTGACCGGGACAGGGTGGCAGCCCCAGCATTTT.